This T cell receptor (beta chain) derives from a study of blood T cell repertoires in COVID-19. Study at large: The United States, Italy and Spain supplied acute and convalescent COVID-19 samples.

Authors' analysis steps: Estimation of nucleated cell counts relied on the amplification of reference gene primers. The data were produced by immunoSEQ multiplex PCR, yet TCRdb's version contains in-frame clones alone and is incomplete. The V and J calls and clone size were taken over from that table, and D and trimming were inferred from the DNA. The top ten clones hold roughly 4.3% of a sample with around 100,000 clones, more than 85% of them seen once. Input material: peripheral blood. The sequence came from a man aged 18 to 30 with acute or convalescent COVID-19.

In DNA form, the CDR3 reads TGTGCCAGCAGTTCAATGGAGGGCAGGGGCTACACCTTC. Protein: CASSSMEGRGYTF. The V and J genes are TRBV27 and TRBJ1-2; D is undetermined. The CDR3 contains 13 residues. V was cut by 4 bases and J by 8 bases, with 14 bases left in between. In germline, CDR1 is MNHEY, CDR2 SMNVEV (reference sequence).